Listed here are 18 T cell receptor beta chains from one sample, sequenced in a study of identical twins. TCRdb redid the calling of the 5' RACE reads with MiXCR, one entry per CDR3 protein. Of fewer than 550,000 distinct CDR3 sequences listed, roughly an eighth are singletons. In addition, the sample was reused for a study of yellow fever vaccine responses in identical twins.

Specimen: CD4+ T cells sorted from blood. The receptors shown here come from a woman aged 18-30 years in good health.

Remarks on this clonotype: Since a much larger clone is just one base distant, this may be a read error. The rearrangement uses TRBV3-1 and TRBJ2-3, with 9 bases that match TRBD2. After removal of 4 bases from V and 6 bases from J, the junction contained 14 bases not matched to a gene. The germline CDR1 and CDR2 sequences are LGHDT and YNNKEL (reference sequence). The CDR3 is made up of 17 amino acids. The DNA for the CDR3 is TGTGCCAGCAGCCGAGCCGGACCAGCGGGGGGAGCGGATACGCAGTATTTT. Translating it yields CASSRAGPAGGADTQYF.

This clonotype was recorded a few times. The gene calls are TRBV10-3 and TRBJ2-7, with 10 bases aligning to TRBD1. CDR1 and CDR2 (germline): ENHRY, SYGVKD. J was trimmed by 5 bases and V by 1 base; bases with no gene match: 5. There are 15 residues in the CDR3. CDR3 DNA: TGTGCCATCAGTGAGTTTGGGACAGGGGTTCACGAGCAGTACTTC. Translated, it gives CAISEFGTGVHEQYF.

The V and J genes are TRBV7-6 and TRBJ2-2; D is undetermined. The CDR3 loop spans 14 amino acids. In germline, CDR1 is SGHVS, CDR2 FNYEAQ. Trimming shortened V by 6 bases and J by 4 bases, and 12 bases separated the two germline ends. The CDR3 DNA is TGTGCCAGCAGAATTACGACTTTCACCGGGGAGCTGTTTTTT. Translated, it gives CASRITTFTGELFF.

The gene calls are TRBV5-1 and TRBJ2-3; 8 bases align to TRBD2. The CDR3 spans 18 residues. The V gene end was trimmed by 0 bases and the J gene end by 4 bases; junction bases not matched to a gene: 13. The germline V gene has CDR1 SGHRS and CDR2 YFSETQ. The CDR3 spells CASSLARTSGELADTQYF. CDR3 nucleotides: TGCGCCAGCAGCTTGGCCCGAACTAGCGGAGAGTTGGCAGATACGCAGTATTTT.

The genes are TRBV4-3 and TRBJ1-5; D remains unclear. CDR3 length: 14 residues. Germline values: CDR1 LGHNA, CDR2 YSLEER. V lost 6 bases and J lost 6, with 15 bases in between. In nucleotides, the CDR3 is TGCGCCAGCAGTACCGACACTACCATTCAGCCCCAGCATTTT. It is translated as CASSTDTTIQPQHF.

The CDR3 sequence: CASSAGWAEGANVLTF. CDR3 DNA sequence: TGTGCCAGCAGCGCGGGATGGGCTGAAGGGGCCAACGTCCTGACTTTC. The rearrangement joins TRBV9 to TRBJ2-6, with D tentatively TRBD2 (5 bases). The CDR3 loop spans 16 amino acids. Germline V gene lookup returns CDR1 SGDLS and CDR2 YYNGEE. Trimming stripped 3 bases from V and 4 bases from J, with 14 bases between.

The chain carries TRBV4-3 and TRBJ1-5; the D gene is possibly TRBD1 (5 bases). This CDR3 region has 13 residues. In germline, CDR1 is LGHNA, CDR2 YSLEER. V gave up 6 bases and J gave up 6 bases, with 12 bases separating them. As DNA, the CDR3 is TGCGCCAGCAGTCGGGACGGGCTTCAGCCCCAGCATTTT. Amino acids: CASSRDGLQPQHF.

This clonotype was detected only a few times. The V and J genes are TRBV7-8 and TRBJ2-4; D ambiguous. Germline CDR1 reads SGHVS; CDR2 reads FQNEAQ. The CDR3 totals 11 residues. The ends were cut back, 10 bases at V and 6 bases at J, with 10 bases in the middle. The DNA of the CDR3 is TGTGCCACTTCGACTGGAAACATTCAGTACTTC. Translated, it gives CATSTGNIQYF.

This clonotype was seen only a few times. The chain combines TRBV29-1 with TRBJ2-3, with a possible D match to TRBD2 (6 bases). The germline CDR1 and CDR2 sequences are SQVTM and ANQGSEA. V lost 7 bases to trimming and J lost 4 bases, with 9 bases between them. The length of the CDR3 is 11 residues. CDR3 coding DNA: TGCAGCGGATCGGGAGCAGATACGCAGTATTTT. Its protein product is CSGSGADTQYF.

The chain is built from TRBV28 and TRBJ2-7, with TRBD2 identical over 11 bases. Looked up from germline, CDR1 is MDHEN and CDR2 is SYDVKM. The CDR3 loop spans 17 amino acids. J lost 7 bases, V lost 5 bases, and 16 bases had no gene match. The CDR3: CASSLLPLLAGAREQYF. Here the CDR3 DNA reads TGTGCCAGCAGTCTACTGCCTCTACTAGCGGGAGCGAGGGAGCAGTACTTC.

This clonotype was detected only a few times. V and J are TRBV2 and TRBJ2-1, with a tentative D call TRBD2 (6 bases). V lost 4 bases to trimming and J lost 9 bases, with 19 bases between them. CDR3 length: 15 amino acids. From germline, CDR1 is SNHLY and CDR2 FYNNEI. The CDR3 DNA reads TGTGCCAGCAGTGTGGCGGGGTTCGGGGGTGCTGAGCAGTTCTTC. Protein: CASSVAGFGGAEQFF.

This clonotype was seen a few times. The chain links TRBV24-1 to TRBJ2-5, with D hard to call. Trimming shortened V by 1 base and J by 2 bases, and 7 bases separated the two germline ends. The CDR3 runs to 14 residues. Germline loops: CDR1 KGHDR, CDR2 SFDVKD. This CDR3 reads CATSDFRNQETQYF. As DNA, the CDR3 is TGTGCCACCAGTGATTTCAGGAATCAAGAGACCCAGTACTTC.

The chain employs TRBV27 and TRBJ2-7; 9 nucleotides line up with TRBD1. Germline CDR1 MNHEY, CDR2 SMNVEV (reference sequence). Trimming took 5 bases from V and 7 from J; bases not matched to a gene: 12. The CDR3 has 15 residues. CDR3 sequence (DNA): TGTGCCAGCAGTCCCCGGACAGGGGCCTCCCAGGAGCAGTACTTC. Translation gives CASSPRTGASQEQYF.

This chain connects TRBV11-3 to TRBJ2-2; 7 nucleotides match TRBD1. Trimming removed 5 bases from V and 3 bases from J; junction bases left unmatched: 9. The germline CDR1 and CDR2 sequences are SGHNT and YENEEA. CDR3 length: 16 amino acids. The DNA of the CDR3 is TGTGCCAGCAGCCCAGCCGGGACAGTAGACACCGGGGAGCTGTTTTTT. Its protein is CASSPAGTVDTGELFF.

This clonotype has a handful of counts. The J gene is TRBJ1-1, the V gene TRBV11-2, with D perhaps TRBD1 (5 bases). The V gene lost 7 bases and the J gene lost 0 bases, with 15 bases spanning the gap. Per germline, CDR1 SGHAT and CDR2 FQNNGV. CDR3 length: 15 amino acids. CDR3 DNA sequence: TGTGCCAGCACCTCCTTGGGACCGTTGAACACTGAAGCTTTCTTT. It is translated as CASTSLGPLNTEAFF.

This clonotype showed up many times. The rearrangement joins TRBV4-3 to TRBJ2-3; D is possibly TRBD1 or TRBD2 (5 bases each). CDR1 and CDR2 (germline): LGHNA, YSLEER. V was clipped by 5 bases and J by 0 bases, with 12 bases between them. The CDR3 covers 15 residues. CDR3 in DNA: TGCGCCAGCAGCAGAGGGGCTGAGAGCACAGATACGCAGTATTTT. Its translation is CASSRGAESTDTQYF.

This clonotype was picked up a small number of times. The V call is TRBV20-1, the J call TRBJ2-1, with D maybe TRBD1 (6 bases). V dropped 3 bases and J dropped 6 bases, with 15 bases sitting between them. Germline CDR1 reads DFQATT; CDR2 reads SNEGSKA (reference sequence). The CDR3 loop spans 14 amino acids. The CDR3 nucleotides are TGCAGTGCTAGGGGGGCGCCAGTCCCCAATGAGCAGTTCTTC. Amino acid sequence: CSARGAPVPNEQFF.

V usage is TRBV3-1 and J usage is TRBJ1-2; D uncertain. The ends were cut back, 3 bases at V and 7 bases at J, with 9 bases in the middle. Looked up from germline, CDR1 is LGHDT and CDR2 is YNNKEL (reference sequence). The CDR3 loop spans 12 amino acids. DNA for the CDR3: TGTGCCAGCAGCCAGCCCGCCCGTGGCTACACCTTC. Its translation is CASSQPARGYTF.